These T cell receptor beta chains were read from a single sample in a study of glioma-infiltrating T cells. From the multiplex PCR reads, TCRdb called clonotypes with MiXCR, one entry per CDR3 protein. The sample yields more than 95,000 distinct CDR3 sequences, roughly 24% seen once. The sequenced material came from glioma tissue, nonneoplastic brain tissue, or PBMCs (not recorded which). These receptors came from a human donor with low-grade glioma or glioblastoma, undergoing nonglioma brain surgery, or in good health (not recorded which). The CDR3 runs from the conserved cysteine through the conserved F or W. D genes are given only for firm matches. Size values are once, few and many counts, or a class for expanded clones, and some rows have none.

v_call: TRBV7-2
j_call: TRBJ2-7
clone_size: .
cdr3_length: 15
d_call: TRBD1
cdr3_nt: TGTGCCAGCAGCCCCCCGACAGGGCCCCATAACGGGCAGTACTTC
cdr3_aa: CASSPPTGPHNGQYF

v_call: TRBV24-1
j_call: TRBJ1-5
clone_size: few
cdr3_length: 16
d_call: TRBD1
cdr3_nt: TGTGCCACCAGTGAAGGGGGCAGGGGAGGTAATCAGCCCCAGCATTTT
cdr3_aa: CATSEGGRGGNQPQHF

v_call: TRBV7-2
j_call: TRBJ2-7
clone_size: many
cdr3_length: 16
d_call: TRBD1
cdr3_nt: TGTGCCAGCAGCCCAAAAACAGGGGAAACAGTTTACGAGCAGTACTTC
cdr3_aa: CASSPKTGETVYEQYF

v_call: TRBV4-3
j_call: TRBJ2-5
clone_size: many
cdr3_length: 16
d_call: TRBD2
cdr3_nt: TGCGCCAGCAGCCAAGACACCAGACTAGCGGAAGAGACCCAGTACTTC
cdr3_aa: CASSQDTRLAEETQYF

v_call: TRBV4-3
j_call: TRBJ2-1
clone_size: many
cdr3_length: 18
d_call: TRBD1
cdr3_nt: TGCGCCAGCAGCCAAGATCAGACAACAGGGGGTATCCACAATGAGCAGTTCTTC
cdr3_aa: CASSQDQTTGGIHNEQFF

v_call: TRBV19
j_call: TRBJ2-5
clone_size: .
cdr3_length: 16
d_call: TRBD2
cdr3_nt: TGTGCCAGTAGTACCGGACTAGCGGGAAAGCAAGAGACCCAGTACTTC
cdr3_aa: CASSTGLAGKQETQYF

v_call: TRBV20-1
j_call: TRBJ2-1
clone_size: many
cdr3_length: 17
d_call: TRBD2
cdr3_nt: TGCAGTGCTAGAGAGGCTAGCGGGAGTCGATTATACAATGAGCAGTTCTTC
cdr3_aa: CSAREASGSRLYNEQFF

v_call: TRBV28
j_call: TRBJ2-5
clone_size: many
cdr3_length: 16
d_call: TRBD1
cdr3_nt: TGTGCCAGCAGTTTCCCGGACAGGGCGGACCAAGAGACCCAGTACTTC
cdr3_aa: CASSFPDRADQETQYF

v_call: TRBV28
j_call: TRBJ2-5
clone_size: many
cdr3_length: 17
d_call: TRBD1
cdr3_nt: TGTGCCAGCAGTTCCTACCCTACAGGGGGGAAACAAGAGACCCAGTACTTC
cdr3_aa: CASSSYPTGGKQETQYF

v_call: TRBV7-2
j_call: TRBJ1-3
clone_size: many
cdr3_length: 14
d_call: .
cdr3_nt: TGTGCCAGCAGCACGGTACCGGAAGGAAACACCATATATTTT
cdr3_aa: CASSTVPEGNTIYF

v_call: TRBV28
j_call: TRBJ1-1
clone_size: many
cdr3_length: 18
d_call: TRBD1
cdr3_nt: TGTGCCAGCAGCCTTAGTGCCGGAACCGGGACAGTGAACACTGAAGCTTTCTTT
cdr3_aa: CASSLSAGTGTVNTEAFF

v_call: TRBV20-1
j_call: TRBJ2-5
clone_size: many
cdr3_length: 16
d_call: TRBD2
cdr3_nt: TGCAGTGCTGGCAATCAGCTAGCGGGAGGAGGCGAGACCCAGTACTTC
cdr3_aa: CSAGNQLAGGGETQYF

v_call: TRBV19
j_call: TRBJ2-7
clone_size: many
cdr3_length: 14
d_call: TRBD2
cdr3_nt: TGTGCCAGTAGTATGGGGACTAACTCCTACGAGCAGTACTTC
cdr3_aa: CASSMGTNSYEQYF

v_call: TRBV5-6
j_call: TRBJ2-1
clone_size: many
cdr3_length: 14
d_call: TRBD2
cdr3_nt: TGTGCCAGCAGACTGACTAGCGGGAGCCAGGAGCAGTTCTTC
cdr3_aa: CASRLTSGSQEQFF

v_call: TRBV7-9
j_call: TRBJ2-5
clone_size: many
cdr3_length: 17
d_call: TRBD2
cdr3_nt: TGTGCCAGCAGCTTAGCGGGTTCTAGCGGAGAACAAGAGACCCAGTACTTC
cdr3_aa: CASSLAGSSGEQETQYF

v_call: TRBV6-1
j_call: TRBJ1-1
clone_size: many
cdr3_length: 14
d_call: .
cdr3_nt: TGTGCCAGCAGGTTCCGGGGCGCGAACACTGAAGCTTTCTTT
cdr3_aa: CASRFRGANTEAFF

v_call: TRBV19
j_call: TRBJ1-2
clone_size: many
cdr3_length: 13
d_call: .
cdr3_nt: TGTGCCAGTAGTATGGCAGTCTACTATGGCTACACCTTC
cdr3_aa: CASSMAVYYGYTF

v_call: TRBV4-1
j_call: TRBJ2-7
clone_size: many
cdr3_length: 19
d_call: .
cdr3_nt: TGCGCCAGCAGCCAAGAATGGGACAGGGGCCTAGCGGGAGAGGTTGAGCAGTACTTC
cdr3_aa: CASSQEWDRGLAGEVEQYF

v_call: TRBV19
j_call: TRBJ1-2
clone_size: many
cdr3_length: 12
d_call: .
cdr3_nt: TGTGCCAGTAGTATCCGGAGCGGCGGCTACACCTTC
cdr3_aa: CASSIRSGGYTF

v_call: TRBV7-9
j_call: TRBJ2-1
clone_size: .
cdr3_length: 15
d_call: TRBD2
cdr3_nt: TGTGCCAGCAGCTCCAGACTAGCGGGAGTATATGAGCAGTTCTTC
cdr3_aa: CASSSRLAGVYEQFF

v_call: TRBV29-1
j_call: TRBJ1-4
clone_size: few
cdr3_length: 13
d_call: .
cdr3_nt: TGCAGCGTTGAAGTCCAGAGTCGAGAAAAACTGTTTTTT
cdr3_aa: CSVEVQSREKLFF

v_call: TRBV6-1
j_call: TRBJ2-1
clone_size: many
cdr3_length: 15
d_call: TRBD2
cdr3_nt: TGTGCCAGCAGTGTTAGCGGGACCCGCTACAATGAGCAGTTCTTC
cdr3_aa: CASSVSGTRYNEQFF

v_call: TRBV18
j_call: TRBJ1-5
clone_size: many
cdr3_length: 17
d_call: .
cdr3_nt: TGTGCCAGCTCACCAGGGCAGGGAGGGATAAACAATCAGCCCCAGCATTTT
cdr3_aa: CASSPGQGGINNQPQHF

v_call: TRBV20-1
j_call: TRBJ2-1
clone_size: many
cdr3_length: 14
d_call: .
cdr3_nt: TGCAGTGCGCCCCGTCCCCAGGGGGGGGATGAGCAGTTCTTC
cdr3_aa: CSAPRPQGGDEQFF

v_call: TRBV29-1
j_call: TRBJ2-7
clone_size: .
cdr3_length: 13
d_call: TRBD2
cdr3_nt: TGCAGCGTTGAGGATTTGGGGGGGGACGAGCAGTACTTC
cdr3_aa: CSVEDLGGDEQYF

v_call: TRBV15
j_call: TRBJ2-7
clone_size: many
cdr3_length: 15
d_call: TRBD1
cdr3_nt: TGTGCCACCAGCGTCAACAGGGGGGCGCCTTACGAGCAGTACTTC
cdr3_aa: CATSVNRGAPYEQYF

v_call: TRBV6-1
j_call: TRBJ2-7
clone_size: many
cdr3_length: 16
d_call: TRBD2
cdr3_nt: TGTGCCAGCAGTCGACCCCCTAGCGGGAGGGCGCTAGAGCAGTACTTC
cdr3_aa: CASSRPPSGRALEQYF

v_call: TRBV4-3
j_call: TRBJ2-1
clone_size: .
cdr3_length: 18
d_call: TRBD2
cdr3_nt: TGCGCCAGCAGCCAAGATATCGCAATACTAGCGGGTAACAATGAGCACTTCTTC
cdr3_aa: CASSQDIAILAGNNEHFF

v_call: TRBV5-1
j_call: TRBJ2-7
clone_size: .
cdr3_length: 16
d_call: TRBD1
cdr3_nt: TGCGCCAGCAGCTTTGGGACAGGCCTTTTCTCCTACGAGCAGTACTTC
cdr3_aa: CASSFGTGLFSYEQYF

v_call: TRBV11-3
j_call: TRBJ2-3
clone_size: few
cdr3_length: 15
d_call: .
cdr3_nt: TGTGCCAGCAGCGACCGGGCCAGGGAAGCAGATACGCAGTATTTT
cdr3_aa: CASSDRAREADTQYF

v_call: TRBV12-3/TRBV12-4
j_call: TRBJ2-1
clone_size: .
cdr3_length: 14
d_call: .
cdr3_nt: TGTGCCAGCAGTTACCGGGTCCCTGGCAATGAGCAGTTCTTC
cdr3_aa: CASSYRVPGNEQFF

v_call: TRBV20-1
j_call: TRBJ2-3
clone_size: .
cdr3_length: 13
d_call: .
cdr3_nt: TGCAGTGCCCTCTCCCAGGGTGCAGATACGCAGTATTTT
cdr3_aa: CSALSQGADTQYF

v_call: TRBV12-3/TRBV12-4
j_call: TRBJ2-7
clone_size: many
cdr3_length: 14
d_call: .
cdr3_nt: TGTGCCAGCAGTTTAATTTCACGCTCCTACGAGCAGTACTTC
cdr3_aa: CASSLISRSYEQYF

v_call: TRBV29-1
j_call: TRBJ2-7
clone_size: .
cdr3_length: 14
d_call: TRBD2
cdr3_nt: TGCAGCATTTCAAGGACTAGCGCCGACTACGAGCAGTACTTC
cdr3_aa: CSISRTSADYEQYF

v_call: TRBV24-1
j_call: TRBJ2-7
clone_size: .
cdr3_length: 13
d_call: .
cdr3_nt: TGTGCCACCAGTCACCCTTTAGCGGACGAGCAGTACTTC
cdr3_aa: CATSHPLADEQYF